Below are 7 T cell receptor beta chains sequenced from a single sample in a study of molecular identifiers for immune sequencing clone quantification. MiXCR was run by TCRdb on the PCR reads, yielding one entry per CDR3 protein. Here the sample spans about 640,000 distinct CDR3 sequences, less than 20% being singletons. Source material: naive CD8+ T cells from blood, with Jurkat cell RNA spiked in. As to subset: FACS-sorted CD8+CD4-CCR7+CD45RA+ naive T cells. These receptor sequences come from a human donor in good health. Some libraries in this study had Jurkat cell RNA spiked in.

In this sample, this clonotype turned up many times. The rearrangement links TRBV6-2 or TRBV6-3 to TRBJ1-5; D is unclear. CDR1 is MNHEY, CDR2 SVGEGT, per germline. V was trimmed by 0 bases and J by 5 bases, leaving 11 bases between them. The CDR3 consists of 15 residues. The CDR3 sequence: CASSYSGFLYQPQHF. The DNA for the CDR3 is TGTGCCAGCAGTTACTCGGGGTTTCTTTATCAGCCCCAGCATTTT.

Only a few counts were recorded for this clonotype. A much larger clone lies one base from this, so it may be a read error. This chain joins TRBV19 and TRBJ2-7; D remains ambiguous. The CDR3 extends over 16 amino acids. Germline lookup yields CDR1 LNHDA and CDR2 SQIVND (reference sequence). The CDR3 reads CASSWTGPSSSYERYF. CDR3 nucleotides: TGTGCCAGTAGTTGGACGGGCCCATCGAGCTCCTACGAGCGGTACTTC.

This clonotype has a count of ten or more. The chain is built from TRBV29-1 and TRBJ1-2; D gene uncertain. The CDR3 runs to 14 residues. Germline CDR1 is SQVTM and CDR2 is ANQGSEA. The V end was cut by 3 bases, the J end by 3 bases, with 14 bases between. CDR3 sequence reads: CSVERAAEDYGYTF. The CDR3 nucleotides are TGCAGCGTTGAGCGGGCAGCCGAGGACTATGGCTACACCTTC.

In this sample, this clonotype turned up a few times. A much larger clone lies one base from this, so it may be a read error. The chain joins TRBV7-9 to TRBJ1-2; the match to TRBD1 covers 10 bases. Germline V CDR1 and CDR2: SEHNR, FQNEAQ (reference sequence). The CDR3 sequence is 14 residues long. CDR3 sequence reads: CAGSSTGGNYGYTF. The CDR3 DNA is TGTGCCGGCAGCTCGACAGGGGGCAACTATGGCTACACCTTC.

This clonotype was counted at least ten times. The chain uses TRBV19 and TRBJ2-3, with unresolved D. The V gene lost 2 bases and the J gene lost 2 bases, with 8 bases spanning the gap. From germline, CDR1 is LNHDA and CDR2 SQIVND (reference sequence). This CDR3 region has 14 residues. Here the CDR3 reads CASSISGNTDTQYF. CDR3 coding DNA: TGTGCCAGTAGTATATCCGGAAACACAGATACGCAGTATTTT.

This clonotype was seen many times. The J gene is TRBJ2-5, the V gene TRBV29-1, with D unclear. Trimming removed 5 bases at V and 8 bases at J, with 6 bases between. Germline lookup yields CDR1 SQVTM and CDR2 ANQGSEA. The CDR3 totals 9 residues. CDR3: CSVLYTQYF. The CDR3 bases are TGCAGCGTTCTCTACACCCAGTACTTC.

This clonotype was counted ten times or more. V and J are TRBV27 and TRBJ1-1; D is unclear. Germline assignment: CDR1 MNHEY and CDR2 SMNVEV (reference sequence). The CDR3 contains 15 residues. Deletions cut 5 bases from V and 4 bases from J, with 17 bases between. This CDR3 is CASSALIGRSTEAFF. In DNA form, the CDR3 reads TGTGCCAGCAGTGCGTTGATAGGGCGGTCCACTGAAGCTTTCTTT.